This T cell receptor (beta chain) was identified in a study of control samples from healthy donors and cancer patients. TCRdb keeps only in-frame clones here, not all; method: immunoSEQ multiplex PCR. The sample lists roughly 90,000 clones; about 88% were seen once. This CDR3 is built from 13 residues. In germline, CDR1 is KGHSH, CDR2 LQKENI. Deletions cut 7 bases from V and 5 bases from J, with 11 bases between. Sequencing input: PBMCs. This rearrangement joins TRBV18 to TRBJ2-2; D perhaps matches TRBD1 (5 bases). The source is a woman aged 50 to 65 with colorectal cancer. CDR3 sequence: CASLKTATGELFF. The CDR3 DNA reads TGTGCCAGCTTAAAGACAGCAACCGGGGAGCTGTTTTTT. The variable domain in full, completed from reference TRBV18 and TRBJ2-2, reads NAGVMQNPRHLVRRRGQEARLRCSPMKGHSHVYWYRQLPEEGLKFMVYLQKENIIDESGMPKERFSAEFPKEGPSILRIQQVVRGDSAAYFCASLKTATGELFFGEGSRLTVL.